This T cell receptor (beta chain) comes out of a study of cytomegalovirus exposure and HLA in healthy donors. Amplification used 60 Vbeta primers and 13 Jbeta primers. Measured with immunoSEQ multiplex PCR; TCRdb has only the in-frame clones, and not every one. The data contain 150,000 to 200,000 clones, roughly four fifths of them singletons. This sequence was found in a man in his fifties or sixties in good health and CMV-seropositive. The sequencing sample was made of PBMCs.

In nucleotides, the CDR3 is TGTGCCAGCAGCTTACACTGGAACAGAGAGCGGGACAAAGACAATGAGCAGTTCTTC. Protein sequence: CASSLHWNRERDKDNEQFF. The gene calls are TRBV7-3 and TRBJ2-1; TRBD2 is a possible D gene (7 bases). The germline CDR1 and CDR2 sequences are SGHTA and FQGTGA. This CDR3 is built from 19 residues. Trimming removed 2 bases at V and 5 bases at J, with 25 bases between.